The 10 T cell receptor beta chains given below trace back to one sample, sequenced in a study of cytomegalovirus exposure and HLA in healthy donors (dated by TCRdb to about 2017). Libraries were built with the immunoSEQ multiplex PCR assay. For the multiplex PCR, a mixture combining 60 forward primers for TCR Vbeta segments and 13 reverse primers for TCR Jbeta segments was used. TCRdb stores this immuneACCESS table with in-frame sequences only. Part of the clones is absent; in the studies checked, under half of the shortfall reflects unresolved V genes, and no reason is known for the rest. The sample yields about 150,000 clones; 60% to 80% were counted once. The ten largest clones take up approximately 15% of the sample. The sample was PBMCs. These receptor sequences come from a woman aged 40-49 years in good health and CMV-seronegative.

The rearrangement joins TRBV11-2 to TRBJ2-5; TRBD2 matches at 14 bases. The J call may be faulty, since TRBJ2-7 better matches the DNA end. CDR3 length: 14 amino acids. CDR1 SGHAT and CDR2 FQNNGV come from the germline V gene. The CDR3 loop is CASSRLAGGHEQYF. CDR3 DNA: TGTGCCAGCAGCCGACTAGCGGGGGGGCACGAGCAGTACTTC.

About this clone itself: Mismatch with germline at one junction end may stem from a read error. CDR3 in DNA: TGCGCCAGCAGTGAGAACGACAGGCGGTACTTC. The encoded protein is CASSENDRRYF. This chain uses TRBV10-2 with TRBJ1-2; perhaps TRBD1 as D (6 bases). CDR1 and CDR2 from the germline V gene are WSHSY and SAAADI. This CDR3 has 11 amino acids.

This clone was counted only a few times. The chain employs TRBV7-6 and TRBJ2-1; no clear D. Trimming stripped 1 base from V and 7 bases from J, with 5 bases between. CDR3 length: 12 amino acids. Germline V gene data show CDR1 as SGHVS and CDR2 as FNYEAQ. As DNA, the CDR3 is TGTGCCAGCAGCTTAGTCTTAAATGAGCAGTTCTTC. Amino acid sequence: CASSLVLNEQFF.

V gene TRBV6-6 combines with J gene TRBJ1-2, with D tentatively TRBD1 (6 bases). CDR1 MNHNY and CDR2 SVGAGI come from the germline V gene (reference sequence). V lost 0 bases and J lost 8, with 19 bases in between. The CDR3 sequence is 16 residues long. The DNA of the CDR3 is TGTGCCAGCAGTTACTCCGGGCAGGGGACGGCACCGGGCTACACCTTC. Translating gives CASSYSGQGTAPGYTF.

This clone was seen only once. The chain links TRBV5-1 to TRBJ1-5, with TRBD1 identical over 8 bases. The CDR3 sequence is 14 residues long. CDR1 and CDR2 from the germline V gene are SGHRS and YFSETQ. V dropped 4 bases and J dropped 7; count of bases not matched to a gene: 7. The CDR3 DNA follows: TGCGCCAGCAGCGCAGATGGACAGGGACAGCCCCAGCATTTT. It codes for CASSADGQGQPQHF.

The CDR3 is CASSALQGAEKLFF. The CDR3 DNA reads as TGTGCCAGTAGTGCCCTACAGGGGGCTGAAAAACTGTTTTTT. The chain combines TRBV19 with TRBJ1-4; TRBD1 matches 9 bases. The CDR3 extends over 14 amino acids. CDR1 and CDR2 from the germline V gene are LNHDA and SQIVND (reference sequence). The V segment lost 5 bases and the J segment 7 bases; nucleotides outside the gene matches: 5. Full variable domain (outside the CDR3, taken from reference TRBV19 and TRBJ1-4): DGGITQSPKYLFRKEGQNVTLSCEQNLNHDAMYWYRQDPGQGLRLIYYSQIVNDFQKGDIAEGYSVSREKKESFPLTVTSAQKNPTAFYLCASSALQGAEKLFFGSGTQLSVL.

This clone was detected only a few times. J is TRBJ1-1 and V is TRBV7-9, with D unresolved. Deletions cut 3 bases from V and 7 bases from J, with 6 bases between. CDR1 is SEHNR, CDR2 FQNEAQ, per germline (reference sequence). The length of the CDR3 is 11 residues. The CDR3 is CASSFPVEAFF. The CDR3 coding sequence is TGTGCCAGCAGCTTCCCAGTTGAAGCTTTCTTT.

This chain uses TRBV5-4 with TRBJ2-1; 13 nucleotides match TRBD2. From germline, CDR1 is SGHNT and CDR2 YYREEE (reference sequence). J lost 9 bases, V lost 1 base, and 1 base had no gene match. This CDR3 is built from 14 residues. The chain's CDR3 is CASSLRLAGGEQFF. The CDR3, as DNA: TGTGCCAGCAGCTTGCGACTAGCGGGAGGTGAGCAGTTCTTC.

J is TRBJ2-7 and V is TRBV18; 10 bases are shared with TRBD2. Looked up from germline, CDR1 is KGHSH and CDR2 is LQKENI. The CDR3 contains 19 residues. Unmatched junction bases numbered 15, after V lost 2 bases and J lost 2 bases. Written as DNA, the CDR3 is TGTGCCAGCTCACCATACGATTGGCTAGCGGGAGACGTTCCCTACGAGCAGTACTTC. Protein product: CASSPYDWLAGDVPYEQYF. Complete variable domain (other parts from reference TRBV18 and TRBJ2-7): NAGVMQNPRHLVRRRGQEARLRCSPMKGHSHVYWYRQLPEEGLKFMVYLQKENIIDESGMPKERFSAEFPKEGPSILRIQQVVRGDSAAYFCASSPYDWLAGDVPYEQYFGPGTRLTVT.

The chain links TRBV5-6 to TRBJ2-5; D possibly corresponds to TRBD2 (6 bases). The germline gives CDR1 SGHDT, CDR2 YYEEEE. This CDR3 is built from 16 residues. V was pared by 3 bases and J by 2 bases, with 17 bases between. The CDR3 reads CASSWRGLTTQETQYF. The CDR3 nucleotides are TGTGCCAGCAGCTGGAGGGGACTTACAACACAAGAGACCCAGTACTTC. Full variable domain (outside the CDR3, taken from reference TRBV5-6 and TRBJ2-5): DAGVTQSPTHLIKTRGQQVTLRCSPKSGHDTVSWYQQALGQGPQFIFQYYEEEERQRGNFPDRFSGHQFPNYSSELNVNALLLGDSALYLCASSWRGLTTQETQYFGPGTRLLVL.